This TCR beta chain was observed in a study of T-cell memory formation after mild COVID-19. Findings and limits, study-wide: Whereas later expanders leaned CD4+, clones contracting day 15 to 85 showed a balanced CD4/CD8 makeup. Pre-infection memory held some responding clones, suggesting pre-existing cross-reactive T cells responded.

Concerning this clonotype itself: Antigen specificity is unknown.

The CDR3 spans 16 residues. V gave up 2 bases and J gave up 2 bases; unmatched junction bases: 4. Germline CDR1 reads SGHVS; CDR2 reads FQNEAQ. Barcoded TCR alpha and TCR beta cDNA libraries with UMIs came from 5'RACE using constant-segment primers. One entry per CDR3 protein results from TCRdb running MiXCR on the 5' RACE reads. Among around 300,000 distinct CDR3 sequences, just under 20% were seen once, and the ten largest hold around 21%. This chain uses TRBV7-8 with TRBJ2-3, with 10 bases that match TRBD2. The source of this sequence is a man younger than 35 who had mild COVID-19 (a few samples of this study predate the infection). Cell type and time point are not known. Sequenced sample: PBMCs or a T cell subset sorted from them (not recorded which). As DNA, the CDR3 is TGTGCCAGCAGCTTACGGACTAGCGGCTTCACAGATACGCAGTATTTT. Translated: CASSLRTSGFTDTQYF.